What follows are 12 T cell receptor beta chains derived from one specimen sequenced in a study of T cell changes during pregnancy in multiple sclerosis. Method: immunoSEQ multiplex PCR; TCRdb's copy keeps in-frame clones and lacks some. The data contain more than 50,000 clones, roughly nine tenths of them singletons. The material sequenced was peripheral blood, taken in the first trimester of pregnancy. These TCRs come from a female donor with multiple sclerosis, enrolled in a pregnancy study.

The chain combines TRBV19 with TRBJ1-5; possible D gene TRBD1, 6 bases. CDR3 size: 17 residues. V gave up 0 bases and J gave up 2 bases, with 14 bases separating them. CDR1 LNHDA and CDR2 SQIVND come from the germline V gene (reference sequence). The CDR3 DNA reads as TGTGCCAGTAGTATAGATTGGGTACAGGGCGGCAATCAGCCCCAGCATTTT. It translates to CASSIDWVQGGNQPQHF. Using reference TRBV19 and TRBJ1-5 for the parts outside the CDR3, the full variable domain is DGGITQSPKYLFRKEGQNVTLSCEQNLNHDAMYWYRQDPGQGLRLIYYSQIVNDFQKGDIAEGYSVSREKKESFPLTVTSAQKNPTAFYLCASSIDWVQGGNQPQHFGDGTRLSIL.

The chain uses TRBV27 and TRBJ1-5; no definite D call. V lost 3 bases, J lost 3 bases, and 9 bases lay in between. Germline-derived CDR1 and CDR2 are MNHEY and SMNVEV (reference sequence). The CDR3 is 14 amino acids. CDR3 region: CASSLRDNNQPQHF. The CDR3, as DNA: TGTGCCAGCAGTTTGAGGGATAACAATCAGCCCCAGCATTTT.

The rearrangement links TRBV6-5 to TRBJ1-5; D is possibly TRBD1 (6 bases). Germline V gene data show CDR1 as MNHEY and CDR2 as SVGAGI. The CDR3 runs 12 residues. V lost 6 bases and J lost 4, with 7 bases in between. CDR3: CASSTGNQPQHF. CDR3 nucleotide sequence: TGTGCCAGCAGCACAGGGAATCAGCCCCAGCATTTT.

The rearrangement links TRBV11-1 to TRBJ2-3; tentatively, D is TRBD2 (7 bases). CDR1 is SGHAT and CDR2 is FQDESV in the germline V gene (reference sequence). This CDR3 contains 15 residues. V lost 3 bases to trimming and J lost 5 bases, with 15 bases between them. The CDR3 DNA reads as TGTGCCAGCAGCTTGGGGGGGCGCAGAATAGATACGCAGTATTTT. It yields the protein CASSLGGRRIDTQYF.

This clone has only one observation. The chain couples TRBV7-2 to TRBJ2-3, with TRBD1 identical over 10 bases. This CDR3 is built from 15 residues. CDR1 and CDR2 (germline): SGHTA, FQGNSA. The V and J ends lost 7 bases and 2 bases, in that order; junction bases with no gene match: 6. The CDR3 here is CASTLGQGNTDTQYF. The CDR3, as DNA: TGTGCCAGCACCCTGGGACAGGGGAACACAGATACGCAGTATTTT.

This chain joins TRBV5-4 and TRBJ2-2, with D possibly TRBD1 on 5 matching bases. CDR1 is SGHNT, CDR2 YYREEE, per germline (reference sequence). V gave up 4 bases and J gave up 7 bases, with 11 bases separating them. The CDR3 totals 13 residues. The CDR3 loop reads CASSLGVDGELFF. In DNA, the CDR3 is TGTGCCAGCAGCCTAGGGGTGGACGGGGAGCTGTTTTTT.

This sequence joins TRBV30 and TRBJ2-7; 9 bases are shared with TRBD1. The germline V gene has CDR1 GTSNPN and CDR2 SVGIG (reference sequence). The CDR3 covers 13 residues. The CDR3 sequence is CAYTQGADYEQYF. As DNA, the CDR3 is TGTGCTTATACACAGGGGGCGGACTACGAGCAGTACTTC.

This chain joins TRBV6-1 and TRBJ1-4, with D hard to call. This CDR3 region has 15 residues. Between the trimmed V and J ends, which lost 2 bases and 3 bases, there was a span of 10 bases. Germline V CDR1 and CDR2: MNHNS, SASEGT. In DNA form, the CDR3 reads TGTGCCAGCAGTGAAAGGAGGGCGCCTAATGAAAAACTGTTTTTT. Amino acids: CASSERRAPNEKLFF.

This chain uses TRBV7-2 with TRBJ1-2; D unclear. Germline V CDR1 and CDR2: SGHTA, FQGNSA. The germline V and J ends were trimmed by 5 bases and 1 base, with 11 bases remaining between them. The CDR3 is made up of 14 amino acids. This chain's CDR3 is CASSEAGFNYGYTF. CDR3 nucleotide sequence: TGTGCCAGCAGCGAGGCGGGTTTTAACTATGGCTACACCTTC. Supplemented by reference TRBV7-2 and TRBJ1-2, the full variable domain reads GAGVSQSPSNKVTEKGKDVELRCDPISGHTALYWYRQSLGQGLEFLIYFQGNSAPDKSGLPSDRFSAERTGGSVSTLTIQRTQQEDSAVYLCASSEAGFNYGYTFGSGTRLTVV.

The chain carries TRBV5-1 and TRBJ1-1, with 11 bases identical to TRBD1. J was trimmed by 0 bases and V by 5 bases; bases with no gene match: 9. Germline V gives CDR1 SGHRS, CDR2 YFSETQ. The CDR3 is 17 residues long. CDR3 sequence (DNA): TGCGCCAGCAGACCCGGGACAGGGGGTGGTGTGAACACTGAAGCTTTCTTT. It translates to CASRPGTGGGVNTEAFF.

The CDR3 region is CASSVFGGAITDTQYF. Here the CDR3 DNA reads TGTGCCAGCAGCGTTTTTGGGGGCGCCATCACAGATACGCAGTATTTT. The chain recombines TRBV9 with TRBJ2-3; TRBD1 might be the D (6 bases). The V end lost 2 bases, the J end lost 2 bases, and 15 bases lay between the germline ends. The germline CDR1 and CDR2 sequences are SGDLS and YYNGEE. The CDR3 runs 16 residues.

The J gene is TRBJ1-2, the V gene TRBV10-3; 7 bases fit TRBD1. V trimming: 5 bases; J trimming: 0 bases; junction bases outside the gene matches: 6. The CDR3 is made up of 15 amino acids. The germline CDR1 and CDR2 sequences are ENHRY and SYGVKD. CDR3 bases: TGTGCCATCAGTCCTTCCGACAGGGCTAACTATGGCTACACCTTC. Translating gives CAISPSDRANYGYTF.